The 10 T cell receptor beta chains given below trace back to one sample, sequenced in a study of blood T cell repertoires in COVID-19. The repertoire was sequenced with immunoSEQ multiplex PCR; TCRdb's copy has only in-frame clones and lacks some. Of about 120,000 clones in the sample, more than 75% are singletons; the top ten hold 3% to 4%. Sequenced sample: peripheral blood. These receptors all stem from a man aged 60 to 75 with acute or convalescent COVID-19.

The CDR3 here is CASSLGWRDTEAFF. The CDR3 region has the DNA TGTGCCAGCAGCTTAGGCTGGCGGGACACTGAAGCTTTCTTT. This sequence joins TRBV11-2 and TRBJ1-1, with D unclear. The CDR3 has 14 residues. Germline CDR1 and CDR2: SGHAT and FQNNGV. V lost 1 base and J 3 bases, leaving 9 bases between the germline ends. The variable domain in full, completed from reference TRBV11-2 and TRBJ1-1, reads EAGVAQSPRYKIIEKRQSVAFWCNPISGHATLYWYQQILGQGPKLLIQFQNNGVVDDSQLPKDRFSAERLKGVDSTLKIQPAKLEDSAVYLCASSLGWRDTEAFFGQGTRLTVV.

The table lists this clone with a few counts. The J gene is TRBJ2-7, the V gene TRBV6-6; maybe TRBD2 (7 bases). With 0 bases removed from V and 3 bases from J, the gap between germline ends came to 12 bases. The CDR3 has 15 amino acids. Germline V gives CDR1 MNHNY, CDR2 SVGAGI (reference sequence). CDR3 sequence (DNA): TGTGCCAGCAGTTACTCGGCAGGGGAGGGCTACGAGCAGTACTTC. It encodes CASSYSAGEGYEQYF.

The rearrangement links TRBV14 to TRBJ2-3, with TRBD2 matching over 10 bases. The CDR3 totals 16 residues. CDR1 is SGHDN and CDR2 is FVKESK in the germline V gene. V shed 6 bases, J shed 1 base, and the junction held 7 bases outside the gene matches. The CDR3 sequence: CASSSGGLAGTDTQYF. DNA of the CDR3: TGTGCCAGCAGTTCGGGTGGACTAGCGGGCACAGATACGCAGTATTTT.

This chain uses TRBV7-3 with TRBJ2-7; 8 bases are a match to TRBD2. Trimming took 2 bases from V and 3 from J; bases not matched to a gene: 6. The germline V gene encodes CDR1 SGHTA and CDR2 FQGTGA. The CDR3 runs 15 residues. The CDR3 loop is CASSLAGGVIYEQYF. The CDR3 bases are TGTGCCAGCAGCTTAGCGGGAGGTGTGATCTACGAGCAGTACTTC.

This clone was detected only once. This chain connects TRBV19 to TRBJ1-5; TRBD1 matches 7 bases. The CDR3 totals 17 residues. Germline V gene data show CDR1 as LNHDA and CDR2 as SQIVND (reference sequence). The trim removed 3 bases at V and 1 base at J, leaving 9 bases unmatched. In nucleotides, the CDR3 is TGTGCCAGTAGTATGCGGCAGGGGGTAGGGAGCAATCAGCCCCAGCATTTT. It encodes CASSMRQGVGSNQPQHF.

The genes are TRBV9 and TRBJ2-3; tentatively, D is TRBD2 (6 bases). The CDR3 totals 16 residues. The V gene's germline CDR1 is SGDLS and CDR2 YYNGEE. V lost 0 bases and J 0 bases, leaving 11 bases between the germline ends. The CDR3 protein is CASSVAGAGSTDTQYF. The CDR3 DNA sequence: TGTGCCAGCAGCGTAGCTGGAGCGGGCAGCACAGATACGCAGTATTTT. Full variable domain (remainder filled in from reference TRBV9 and TRBJ2-3): DSGVTQTPKHLITATGQRVTLRCSPRSGDLSVYWYQQSLDQGLQFLIQYYNGEERAKGNILERFSAQQFPDLHSELNLSSLELGDSALYFCASSVAGAGSTDTQYFGPGTRLTVL.

V gene TRBV7-9 combines with J gene TRBJ1-1; D call uncertain. Per germline, CDR1 SEHNR and CDR2 FQNEAQ (reference sequence). V was shortened by 5 bases and J by 1 base, with 5 bases between the two germline ends. The CDR3 is made up of 12 amino acids. CDR3 sequence: CASSRGNTEAFF. For the CDR3, the DNA is TGTGCCAGCAGCCGGGGGAACACTGAAGCTTTCTTT.

The chain uses TRBV5-8 and TRBJ1-2, with TRBD1 as a possible D gene (6 bases). The CDR3 consists of 15 residues. Trimming pared 2 bases from V and 3 bases from J, leaving 14 bases between. In germline, CDR1 is SGHTS, CDR2 YDEGEE. CDR3 bases: TGTGCCAGCAGCTTATTAGGGGGTGGCGACTATGGCTACACCTTC. It specifies CASSLLGGGDYGYTF.

The V call is TRBV28, the J call TRBJ1-1, with D unresolved. Trimming removed 5 bases at V and 0 bases at J, with 13 bases between. CDR1 and CDR2 (germline): MDHEN, SYDVKM. There are 15 residues in the CDR3. The CDR3 loop reads CASSTTATMNTEAFF. CDR3 DNA sequence: TGTGCCAGCAGTACGACTGCTACTATGAACACTGAAGCTTTCTTT.

J is TRBJ1-4 and V is TRBV4-3, with D tentatively TRBD1 (6 bases). V was clipped by 3 bases and J by 5 bases, with 13 bases between them. The CDR3 spans 15 residues. Germline V gene data show CDR1 as LGHNA and CDR2 as YSLEER. The CDR3 DNA reads as TGCGCCAGCAGCCACTCGGCAGGGGCGAATGAAAAACTGTTTTTT. As protein: CASSHSAGANEKLFF.